This T cell receptor (beta chain) was sequenced for a study of blood T cell repertoires in COVID-19 (dated by TCRdb to the early 2020s). Regarding the research as a whole: Collaborator samples came from the United States, Italy and Spain and covered acute and convalescent phases of COVID-19. The dataset comprised deeply sampled blood TCRbeta repertoires from subjects exposed to, actively infected with, or recovered from COVID-19. The sample metadata nearly always contained a de-identified subject ID, COVID-19 status, age in years and sex. Samples came from the ongoing ImmuneRACE study (first 160 participants) plus 1,254 subjects from 6 global collaborators. The repertoires were released in a freely available public database intended as a resource for research on the immune response to SARS-CoV-2. Where available, HLA class I and class II types were obtained from metadata supplied by the sample provider rather than from assay-based typing. The material from the prospective study consisted of cDNA or gDNA derived from T cells, B-cell-depleted T cells, or PBMCs. The paper as a whole reports these results and caveats: How much clinical and demographic metadata was included differed by source and by participant, and the metadata was provided uncurated.

In its sample, this clone was seen a few times. No antigen is known for it. The record has no base qualities; no much larger clone is one base away. TCRbeta CDR3 regions were amplified from genomic DNA by means of the immunoSEQ Assay, a bias-controlled multiplex PCR. Processing in the source paper ran as follows. The number of nucleated cells in each sample was estimated from the amplification of reference gene primers within the assay. Sequence reads were collapsed and filtered to measure the absolute abundance of every unique TCRbeta CDR3 rearrangement. For each sample, productive Simpson clonality was calculated as the square root of Simpson's diversity index over productive rearrangements. The clones in this table, taken by TCRdb from immuneACCESS, are in-frame only. Not every clone is retained; where verified, under half of the shortfall comes from an unresolved V gene, and the cause of the rest is unknown. V and J calls and clone size are copied from that table; D and trimming were computed from the DNA. For this sample there are about 240,000 clones; approximately 78% appear just once. Around 12% of the sample is held by the ten biggest clonotypes.

Whole blood was collected in K2EDTA tubes by collaborating institutions according to the institutions' own protocols. For TCRbeta analysis, collaborators shipped samples in one of three forms: frozen whole blood, isolated PBMCs, or DNA extracted from either of those sample types. Sequenced: peripheral blood. The receptor's source is a woman in her fifties or sixties with active or convalescent COVID-19.

The encoded CDR3 is CASSRRDRSLQGAFF. The DNA reads as follows: TGTGCCAGCTCACGACGGGACAGGAGTCTGCAAGGAGCTTTCTTT. Recombination linked TRBV18 to TRBJ1-1, and 8 junction bases match TRBD1. V is pruned by 4 bases and J by 10 bases, leaving 14 bases of the junction without a gene match. Including cysteine and phenylalanine, the CDR3 has 15 amino acids. Kept here is only the CDR3 DNA, which spans 45 bases and is read in frame from base 1. Via the germline V gene, CDR1 is KGHSH and CDR2 LQKENI.